These 29 T cell receptor beta chains were all obtained from the same sample, sequenced in a study of OX40 agonist ivuxolimab in advanced cancers. Here immunoSEQ multiplex PCR was the method, and the copy in TCRdb shows in-frame clones only, minus some. Found here are 55,000 to 70,000 clones, approximately 89% of them singletons; the top ten hold approximately 1.1%. This sample comprised CD4+ or CD8+ T cells sorted from blood, obtained in a trial of the OX40 agonist ivuxolimab. These receptors were collected from an adult with an advanced solid tumor such as melanoma, head and neck, liver or kidney cancer.

The gene calls are TRBV6-1 and TRBJ1-1; tentative D call: TRBD1 (6 bases). V lost 9 bases and J lost 7, with 15 bases in between. This CDR3 region has 12 residues. Germline values: CDR1 MNHNS, CDR2 SASEGT. CDR3 loop: CASTSLGGEAFF. CDR3 DNA sequence: TGTGCCAGTACCTCACTAGGGGGTGAAGCTTTCTTT.

The J gene is TRBJ2-2, the V gene TRBV7-6, with TRBD1 identical over 7 bases. The CDR3 consists of 16 residues. In germline, CDR1 is SGHVS, CDR2 FNYEAQ. The junction had 7 bases not matched to a gene; V was cut back by 5 bases and J by 1 base. CDR3 coding DNA: TGTGCCAGCAGCGCCCGACAGGGCGGGAACACCGGGGAGCTGTTTTTT. This encodes CASSARQGGNTGELFF.

The chain employs TRBV6-4 and TRBJ1-2; D unresolved. Trimming took 6 bases from V and 4 from J, leaving 12 bases between them. This CDR3 has 13 residues. Germline CDR1 is MRHNA and CDR2 is SNTAGT. The CDR3 DNA is TGTGCCAGCAGGAGGGAGGGAGGCTATGGCTACACCTTC. As protein: CASRREGGYGYTF.

This chain connects TRBV5-6 to TRBJ1-6; D gene unclear. The V end lost 5 bases, the J end lost 7 bases, and 7 bases lay between the germline ends. Germline assignment: CDR1 SGHDT and CDR2 YYEEEE. The CDR3 consists of 12 residues. CDR3 DNA sequence: TGTGCCAGCAGGGAGGGAAATTCACCCCTCCACTTT. Its protein is CASREGNSPLHF.

The CDR3 protein is CASSEATGRSTEAFF. The CDR3 DNA sequence: TGTGCCAGCAGTGAAGCCACAGGCCGGAGCACTGAAGCTTTCTTT. The J gene is TRBJ1-1, the V gene TRBV2; D perhaps matches TRBD1 (5 bases). The germline V gene has CDR1 SNHLY and CDR2 FYNNEI. V lost 0 bases and J lost 4, with 12 bases in between. The CDR3 is made up of 15 amino acids.

V usage is TRBV5-4 and J usage is TRBJ1-3; no definite D call. The V end lost 0 bases, the J end lost 0 bases, and 16 bases lay between the germline ends. CDR1 is SGHNT, CDR2 YYREEE, per germline (reference sequence). The CDR3 spans 18 residues. The CDR3 region has the DNA TGTGCCAGCAGCTTGGGGCCAAAGTCGGCGTCCTCTGGAAACACCATATATTTT. It translates to CASSLGPKSASSGNTIYF.

This clone was recorded only once. This chain joins TRBV28 and TRBJ1-1; D is perhaps TRBD1 (5 bases). In germline, CDR1 is MDHEN, CDR2 SYDVKM. The CDR3 consists of 13 residues. V lost 8 bases and J lost 0, with 10 bases in between. The CDR3 coding sequence is TGTGCCAGCTGGGGCTTTTTGAACACTGAAGCTTTCTTT. Amino acids: CASWGFLNTEAFF.

This clone was counted a few times. The chain uses TRBV7-9 and TRBJ1-4; 8 bases align to TRBD1. V was pared by 5 bases and J by 10 bases, with 12 bases of the junction left unmatched. From germline, CDR1 is SEHNR and CDR2 FQNEAQ (reference sequence). The CDR3 length is 15 residues. This CDR3 is CASSPKSTGDVKLFF. In DNA, the CDR3 is TGTGCCAGCAGCCCAAAGTCGACAGGGGATGTAAAACTGTTTTTT.

The chain has TRBV11-1 and TRBJ2-3; no firm D call. CDR3 length: 14 residues. The germline V and J ends were trimmed by 2 bases and 0 bases, with 6 bases remaining between them. The germline V gene encodes CDR1 SGHAT and CDR2 FQDESV (reference sequence). The CDR3 sequence: CASSLLTSTDTQYF. The CDR3 DNA is TGTGCCAGCAGCTTACTAACTAGCACAGATACGCAGTATTTT.

The V gene is TRBV6-5, the J gene TRBJ1-2; a possible D gene is TRBD1 (6 bases). The CDR3 sequence is 13 residues long. Deletions cut 10 bases from V and 4 bases from J, with 16 bases between. Germline values: CDR1 MNHEY, CDR2 SVGAGI. The CDR3 reads CATPGQNLYGYTF. The CDR3 region has the DNA TGTGCCACCCCCGGACAGAACCTCTATGGCTACACCTTC.

V usage is TRBV11-3 and J usage is TRBJ2-5; D ambiguous. The germline V and J ends were trimmed by 3 bases and 5 bases, with 7 bases remaining between them. This CDR3 is built from 12 residues. The germline gives CDR1 SGHNT, CDR2 YENEEA. CDR3 in amino acids: CASSFGVETQYF. CDR3 nucleotides: TGTGCCAGCAGCTTTGGAGTGGAGACCCAGTACTTC.

The chain recombines TRBV27 with TRBJ1-6; TRBD1 matches 12 bases. Germline CDR1 MNHEY, CDR2 SMNVEV (reference sequence). The CDR3 runs 17 residues. J gave up 2 bases and V 3 bases, and 2 bases lay outside the gene matches. Here the CDR3 reads CASSFGDRGPYNSPLHF. Here the CDR3 DNA reads TGTGCCAGCAGTTTTGGGGACAGGGGGCCCTATAATTCACCCCTCCACTTT.

This chain joins TRBV6-1 and TRBJ1-5, with 7 bases that match TRBD1. The ends lost 6 bases at V and 5 bases at J; junction bases unmatched: 7. The CDR3 sequence is 14 residues long. From germline, CDR1 is MNHNS and CDR2 SASEGT. The CDR3: CASRAGTVDQPQHF. The CDR3, as DNA: TGTGCCAGCAGAGCCGGGACAGTAGATCAGCCCCAGCATTTT.

The V gene is TRBV5-6, the J gene TRBJ1-1; no clear D gene. There are 14 residues in the CDR3. V lost 6 bases to trimming and J lost 6 bases, with 18 bases between them. The germline CDR1 and CDR2 sequences are SGHDT and YYEEEE. CDR3 nucleotides: TGTGCCAGCAACCCAGGAGCGCGGAGGGCTGAAGCTTTCTTT. As protein: CASNPGARRAEAFF.

CDR3 sequence: CASSPPSGQETQYF. In nucleotides, the CDR3 is TGTGCCAGCAGCCCACCCTCGGGGCAAGAGACCCAGTACTTC. J is TRBJ2-5 and V is TRBV7-9; weak D call: TRBD2 (5 bases). From germline, CDR1 is SEHNR and CDR2 FQNEAQ (reference sequence). The ends were cut back, 5 bases at V and 2 bases at J, with 12 bases in the middle. The CDR3 is made up of 14 amino acids.

The chain is built from TRBV11-2 and TRBJ2-5; D gene ambiguous. This CDR3 is built from 14 residues. V shed 0 bases and J shed 4 bases, with 9 bases lying between them. Germline V gene sequence: CDR1 SGHAT, CDR2 FQNNGV. Written as DNA, the CDR3 is TGTGCCAGCAGCTTAGATTTGGGAACAGAGACCCAGTACTTC. Its protein product is CASSLDLGTETQYF.

The chain couples TRBV2 to TRBJ2-2, with a possible D match to TRBD1 (5 bases). The V gene's germline CDR1 is SNHLY and CDR2 FYNNEI. The CDR3 has 13 residues. Between the trimmed V and J ends, which lost 6 bases and 4 bases, there was a span of 9 bases. The CDR3 region has the DNA TGTGCCAGCAGCCCCCAGGGCACCGGGGAGCTGTTTTTT. Its translation is CASSPQGTGELFF.

This chain connects TRBV19 to TRBJ2-7; no firm D call. In germline, CDR1 is LNHDA, CDR2 SQIVND (reference sequence). This CDR3 is 13 amino acids long. V was shortened by 6 bases and J by 2 bases, with 11 bases between the two germline ends. For the CDR3, the DNA is TGTGCCAGTAGCACTCCTCCCGCCTACGAGCAGTACTTC. It specifies CASSTPPAYEQYF. Variable domain in full (rest from reference TRBV19 and TRBJ2-7): DGGITQSPKYLFRKEGQNVTLSCEQNLNHDAMYWYRQDPGQGLRLIYYSQIVNDFQKGDIAEGYSVSREKKESFPLTVTSAQKNPTAFYLCASSTPPAYEQYFGPGTRLTVT.

This clone has a handful of counts. The chain is built from TRBV25-1 and TRBJ1-1; D uncertain. V was cut by 5 bases and J by 1 base, with 8 bases left in between. CDR1 is MGHDK and CDR2 is SYGVNS in the germline V gene. The CDR3 covers 13 residues. The CDR3, as DNA: TGTGCCAGCAGTAATTCGAGGAACACTGAAGCTTTCTTT. This sequence encodes CASSNSRNTEAFF.

V gene TRBV5-1 combines with J gene TRBJ1-1, with D perhaps TRBD1 (5 bases). From germline, CDR1 is SGHRS and CDR2 YFSETQ. The CDR3 covers 12 residues. Trimming removed 0 bases from V and 11 bases from J, with 11 bases in between. The CDR3, as DNA: TGCGCCAGCAGCTTGGACGGAGGGGAGGCTTTCTTT. Translating gives CASSLDGGEAFF.

The rearrangement joins TRBV19 to TRBJ1-2, with a tentative D call TRBD1 (5 bases). The V and J ends lost 1 base and 6 bases respectively, with 9 bases between them. CDR3 length: 13 amino acids. CDR1 is LNHDA and CDR2 is SQIVND in the germline V gene (reference sequence). The CDR3 sequence: CASSIGDRDGYTF. The DNA of the CDR3 is TGTGCCAGTAGTATAGGGGACCGGGATGGCTACACCTTC.

J is TRBJ2-3 and V is TRBV7-6; D is unresolved. CDR1 SGHVS and CDR2 FNYEAQ come from the germline V gene. CDR3 length: 16 residues. Trimming pared 5 bases from V and 4 bases from J, leaving 19 bases between. This CDR3 is CASSTPRGPRPDTQYF. In DNA, the CDR3 is TGTGCCAGCAGCACCCCTAGAGGTCCTAGGCCAGATACGCAGTATTTT.

V usage is TRBV7-2 and J usage is TRBJ1-6, with D possibly TRBD1 on 6 matching bases. CDR3 size: 15 residues. In germline, CDR1 is SGHTA, CDR2 FQGNSA. Trimming removed 5 bases at V and 9 bases at J, with 17 bases between. In DNA form, the CDR3 reads TGTGCCAGCAGCCGTGTCGGCAGGGGCGGTTCACCCCTCCACTTT. It is translated as CASSRVGRGGSPLHF.

This rearrangement joins TRBV10-3 to TRBJ2-7; D unclear. This CDR3 has 11 amino acids. The ends were cut back, 4 bases at V and 0 bases at J, with 1 base in the middle. The V gene's germline CDR1 is ENHRY and CDR2 SYGVKD. This CDR3 reads CAISGSYEQYF. DNA of the CDR3: TGTGCCATCAGTGGCTCCTACGAGCAGTACTTC.

This chain joins TRBV12-5 and TRBJ2-7, with 10 bases lining up with TRBD1. Germline values: CDR1 LGHNT, CDR2 FRNRAP. The CDR3 is 13 amino acids. The V and J ends lost 9 bases and 3 bases, in that order; junction bases with no gene match: 5. Here the CDR3 DNA reads TGTGCTAGCCGGGACAGGGGAGACTACGAGCAGTACTTC. Protein: CASRDRGDYEQYF.

The chain carries TRBV2 and TRBJ2-3; tentatively, D is TRBD2 (5 bases). The V gene's germline CDR1 is SNHLY and CDR2 FYNNEI. V was cut by 3 bases and J by 4 bases, with 11 bases left in between. The CDR3 loop spans 14 amino acids. The CDR3 DNA reads TGTGCCAGCAGTGATTACCCGGGGTCAGATACGCAGTATTTT. Amino acids: CASSDYPGSDTQYF.

This clone was counted between two and nine times. The rearrangement joins TRBV5-6 to TRBJ2-7; TRBD1 aligns across 9 bases. Unmatched junction bases numbered 8, after V lost 0 bases and J lost 7 bases. The length of the CDR3 is 15 residues. Germline CDR1 and CDR2: SGHDT and YYEEEE. CDR3 nucleotide sequence: TGTGCCAGCAGCTTGGCGGGACAGGGTGTACGAGAGCAGTACTTC. It yields the protein CASSLAGQGVREQYF.

The chain uses TRBV19 and TRBJ1-1; tentative D call: TRBD1 (6 bases). The CDR3 totals 16 residues. CDR1 and CDR2 from the germline V gene are LNHDA and SQIVND (reference sequence). Trimming pared 5 bases from V and 5 bases from J, leaving 21 bases between. The CDR3 DNA follows: TGTGCCAGTAGTGTTTTCGAGGGAGCAGGGGTGACTGAAGCTTTCTTT. Protein product: CASSVFEGAGVTEAFF. The entire variable domain, with the rest obtained from reference TRBV19 and TRBJ1-1, is as follows: DGGITQSPKYLFRKEGQNVTLSCEQNLNHDAMYWYRQDPGQGLRLIYYSQIVNDFQKGDIAEGYSVSREKKESFPLTVTSAQKNPTAFYLCASSVFEGAGVTEAFFGQGTRLTVV.

This chain joins TRBV7-8 and TRBJ1-2; maybe TRBD1 (5 bases). The CDR3 runs 13 residues. Germline V gene sequence: CDR1 SGHVS, CDR2 FQNEAQ. The V end lost 2 bases, the J end lost 3 bases, and 7 bases lay between the germline ends. In nucleotides, the CDR3 is TGTGCCAGCAGCTTAACCAGGGACTATGGCTACACCTTC. Protein sequence: CASSLTRDYGYTF.